A selection of T cell receptor beta chains follows, all from one sample in a study of T-cell memory formation after mild COVID-19. Using its own MiXCR run on the 5' RACE reads, TCRdb lists one record per CDR3 protein. Here the sample spans approximately 290,000 distinct CDR3 sequences, roughly 15% being singletons. Input material: PBMCs or a T cell subset sorted from them (not recorded which). The receptors here all came from a man aged 18 to 29 who had mild COVID-19 (a few samples of this study predate the infection). Cell type and time point are not known. Both conserved end residues are part of each CDR3. Fields, in order: V gene, clone size, D gene, J gene, CDR3 protein, CDR3 DNA. The D gene is left open where the match is weak. Part of the rows lack a size; the others show once, few, many or a class for expanded clones.

TRBV7-2,many,.,TRBJ1-1,CASSLWQGNTEAFF,TGTGCCAGCAGCTTATGGCAGGGAAACACTGAAGCTTTCTTT
TRBV19,.,.,TRBJ2-1,CASSIDRGGEQFF,TGTGCCAGTAGTATTGACCGGGGCGGTGAGCAGTTCTTC
TRBV6-5,.,TRBD1,TRBJ2-5,CASRQGAGGTQYF,TGTGCCAGCAGACAGGGGGCAGGGGGGACCCAGTACTTC
TRBV4-3,few,.,TRBJ2-1,CASSQDQQFEQFF,TGCGCCAGCAGCCAAGATCAACAATTTGAGCAGTTCTTC
TRBV4-1,few,.,TRBJ1-2,CASSQDSAPALVNGYTF,TGCGCCAGCAGCCAAGATAGTGCTCCAGCTTTGGTGAATGGCTACACCTTC
TRBV29-1,many,.,TRBJ1-1,CSVAPGWGMQNTEAFF,TGCAGCGTTGCGCCGGGTTGGGGTATGCAGAACACTGAAGCTTTCTTT
TRBV7-2,few,.,TRBJ2-1,CASGFRIGRANEQFF,TGTGCCAGCGGCTTCCGGATAGGCAGGGCAAATGAGCAGTTCTTC
TRBV7-2,many,.,TRBJ2-1,CASSPYMYNEQFF,TGTGCCAGCAGTCCGTACATGTACAATGAGCAGTTCTTC
TRBV20-1,.,.,TRBJ2-2,CSARGLRRGPTGELFF,TGCAGTGCTAGAGGCCTCAGGAGGGGCCCCACCGGGGAGCTGTTTTTT
TRBV12-3/TRBV12-4,few,TRBD2,TRBJ2-3,CASSSLAGATDTQYF,TGTGCCAGCAGTTCCTTAGCGGGGGCCACAGATACGCAGTATTTT
TRBV5-5,many,.,TRBJ1-6,CASGGGPESPLHF,TGTGCCAGTGGGGGGGGACCCGAGTCACCCCTCCACTTT
TRBV11-3,few,.,TRBJ2-1,CASSFPGGWNEQFF,TGTGCCAGCAGCTTTCCCGGTGGGTGGAATGAGCAGTTCTTC
TRBV7-2,.,TRBD1,TRBJ1-2,CASSPRQGSGYGYTF,TGTGCCAGCAGCCCGCGACAGGGGAGTGGCTATGGCTACACCTTC
TRBV7-2,few,.,TRBJ1-2,CASTPRHRVGTPYGYTF,TGTGCCAGCACCCCCCGGCACCGCGTAGGGACACCATATGGCTACACCTTC
TRBV6-5,few,.,TRBJ2-5,CASSYYETQYF,TGTGCCAGCAGTTATTATGAGACCCAGTACTTC
TRBV7-6,.,.,TRBJ2-1,CASSLGGGGYEQFF,TGTGCCAGCAGCTTAGGGGGGGGCGGCTATGAGCAGTTCTTC
TRBV6-2/TRBV6-3,.,TRBD1,TRBJ1-1,CASVLGQGDLNTEAFF,TGTGCCAGCGTACTGGGACAGGGGGATTTGAACACTGAAGCTTTCTTT
TRBV20-1,.,TRBD1,TRBJ1-1,CSLNRGTNTEAFF,TGCAGCCTTAACAGGGGGACGAACACTGAAGCTTTCTTT
TRBV7-2,.,TRBD1,TRBJ2-5,CASSLIAGTGVRQETQYF,TGTGCCAGCAGCTTGATCGCCGGGACAGGGGTTCGGCAAGAGACCCAGTACTTC
TRBV5-5,few,.,TRBJ2-3,CASSLEQGIGDTQYF,TGTGCCAGCAGCTTGGAACAGGGCATTGGAGATACGCAGTATTTT
TRBV5-5,.,.,TRBJ2-7,CASSQRGAYSYEQYF,TGTGCCAGCAGCCAACGGGGGGCATACTCCTACGAGCAGTACTTC
TRBV5-1,few,.,TRBJ1-4,CASSLASATNEKLFF,TGCGCCAGCAGCTTGGCCTCCGCAACTAATGAAAAACTGTTTTTT